Sequencing of this T cell receptor (beta chain) was carried out in a study of blood T cell repertoires in COVID-19. Profiled with immunoSEQ multiplex PCR; TCRdb holds only in-frame clones, not every one. The sample lists some 80,000 clones, about 82% occurring once. Sequencing was done on a sample of peripheral blood. The sequence was obtained from a woman older than 75 in a cohort sampled during active or convalescent COVID-19.

The CDR3 DNA is TGTGCCAGCAGCTTACAGACAGGGCTGAACACTGAAGCTTTCTTT. Encoded protein: CASSLQTGLNTEAFF. This chain connects TRBV5-4 to TRBJ1-1; TRBD1 matches 7 bases. V was pared by 2 bases and J by 0 bases, with 4 bases of the junction left unmatched. This CDR3 spans 15 amino acids. CDR1 SGHNT and CDR2 YYREEE come from the germline V gene (reference sequence).